The 17 T cell receptor beta chains below were found in one sample sequenced in a study of cytomegalovirus exposure and HLA in healthy donors. With 60 Vbeta and 13 Jbeta primers, the PCR was carried out. Libraries were prepared by immunoSEQ multiplex PCR; TCRdb keeps only in-frame clonotypes and omits some of them. The sample contains approximately 140,000 clones, around 72% of which appear only once. Sequencing was performed on PBMCs. The receptors stem from a woman in her thirties or forties in good health and CMV-seronegative.

The CDR3 DNA is TGTGCCAGCAGTACACAGCGGGGGACCGTAGAGACCCAGTACTTC. It is translated as CASSTQRGTVETQYF. The chain couples TRBV6-1 to TRBJ2-5; 8 bases align to TRBD2. The V gene end was trimmed by 5 bases and the J gene end by 4 bases; junction bases not matched to a gene: 9. CDR1 and CDR2 (germline): MNHNS, SASEGT. The CDR3 is 15 residues long.

The chain recombines TRBV2 with TRBJ1-6; 7 bases map to TRBD1. The V gene end was trimmed by 7 bases and the J gene end by 1 base; junction bases not matched to a gene: 13. CDR3 size: 18 residues. In germline, CDR1 is SNHLY, CDR2 FYNNEI. The CDR3 DNA reads as TGTGCCAGCACCTATGACAGGGAACTCGGTTCCTATAATTCACCCCTCCACTTT. Translation gives CASTYDRELGSYNSPLHF. The full variable domain, in which reference TRBV2 and TRBJ1-6 provide the parts outside the CDR3, is EPEVTQTPSHQVTQMGQEVILRCVPISNHLYFYWYRQILGQKVEFLVSFYNNEISEKSEIFDDQFSVERPDGSNFTLKIRSTKLEDSAMYFCASTYDRELGSYNSPLHFGNGTRLTVT.

The chain links TRBV14 to TRBJ2-5; 8 positions agree with TRBD2. J lost 1 base, V lost 0 bases, and 7 bases had no gene match. The germline gives CDR1 SGHDN, CDR2 FVKESK. The length of the CDR3 is 17 residues. This chain's CDR3 is CASSQDWRAGAQETQYF. The DNA of the CDR3 is TGTGCCAGCAGCCAAGATTGGAGAGCGGGAGCCCAAGAGACCCAGTACTTC.

The chain carries TRBV7-9 and TRBJ2-3; perhaps TRBD2 as D (5 bases). Germline V gene data show CDR1 as SEHNR and CDR2 as FQNEAQ (reference sequence). Trimming pared 1 base from V and 0 bases from J, leaving 8 bases between. The CDR3 runs 15 residues. The CDR3, as DNA: TGTGCCAGCAGCTTAGAGACTACCAGCACAGATACGCAGTATTTT. Protein: CASSLETTSTDTQYF.

The chain employs TRBV5-1 and TRBJ1-3, with D possibly matching TRBD1 (5 bases). V shed 4 bases and J shed 1 base, with 9 bases lying between them. The germline V gene has CDR1 SGHRS and CDR2 YFSETQ. The CDR3 spans 14 residues. CDR3 coding DNA: TGCGCCAGCAGCATAGGGGCATCTGGAAACACCATATATTTT. It is translated as CASSIGASGNTIYF.

The chain recombines TRBV28 with TRBJ2-6, with 8 bases identical to TRBD1. V was clipped by 4 bases and J by 1 base; unmatched bases: 9. Germline V gene data show CDR1 as MDHEN and CDR2 as SYDVKM. The CDR3 has 18 amino acids. The CDR3 DNA reads as TGTGCCAGCAGTTGGGGGGCAGGGGGCCCTTCTGGGGCCAACGTCCTGACTTTC. This translates into CASSWGAGGPSGANVLTF. The entire variable domain, with the rest obtained from reference TRBV28 and TRBJ2-6, is as follows: DVKVTQSSRYLVKRTGEKVFLECVQDMDHENMFWYRQDPGLGLRLIYFSYDVKMKEKGDIPEGYSVSREKKERFSLILESASTNQTSMYLCASSWGAGGPSGANVLTFGAGSRLTVL.

The chain is built from TRBV10-3 and TRBJ1-2; D perhaps matches TRBD1 (5 bases). CDR3 length: 14 amino acids. The V gene lost 0 bases and the J gene lost 8 bases, with 13 bases spanning the gap. The germline V gene encodes CDR1 ENHRY and CDR2 SYGVKD. The CDR3 reads CAISESRVSVGYTF. The DNA of the CDR3 is TGTGCCATCAGTGAGTCCAGGGTGTCAGTAGGCTACACCTTC.

The sample holds one count of this clone. V is TRBV11-2 and J is TRBJ1-2, with a possible D match to TRBD1 (6 bases). The CDR3 totals 14 residues. V was pared by 5 bases and J by 6 bases, with 16 bases between. From germline, CDR1 is SGHAT and CDR2 FQNNGV. CDR3 sequence (DNA): TGTGCCAGCAGCGTGTTGGGGGGGGGCGATGGCTACACCTTC. Its protein product is CASSVLGGGDGYTF.

This clone showed up just a few times. This sequence joins TRBV28 and TRBJ1-1; no clear D. CDR3 length: 12 residues. Germline V lookup: CDR1 MDHEN, CDR2 SYDVKM. V was clipped by 5 bases and J by 3 bases, with 7 bases between them. This CDR3 reads CASSAAYTEAFF. The CDR3 DNA is TGTGCCAGCAGTGCAGCGTACACTGAAGCTTTCTTT.

V usage is TRBV27 and J usage is TRBJ2-1, with 9 bases lining up with TRBD1. After removal of 3 bases from V and 6 bases from J, the junction contained 6 bases not matched to a gene. This CDR3 region has 15 residues. CDR1 MNHEY and CDR2 SMNVEV come from the germline V gene (reference sequence). The CDR3: CASSFWTGAGNEQFF. The CDR3 nucleotides read TGTGCCAGCAGTTTTTGGACAGGGGCCGGCAATGAGCAGTTCTTC.

The gene calls are TRBV5-1 and TRBJ1-3; 7 bases fit TRBD1. V shed 0 bases, J shed 5 bases, and the junction held 2 bases outside the gene matches. CDR3 length equals 14 residues. Germline assignment: CDR1 SGHRS and CDR2 YFSETQ. CDR3 loop: CASSLDRGRNTIYF. CDR3 sequence (DNA): TGCGCCAGCAGCTTGGACAGGGGAAGAAACACCATATATTTT.

A word on this clone: Other DNA sequences in this sample translate to the same CDR3. This chain links TRBV28 with TRBJ1-1, with a weak D call TRBD1 (6 bases). The CDR3 runs to 14 residues. The germline V gene encodes CDR1 MDHEN and CDR2 SYDVKM. V lost 3 bases and J lost 1, with 9 bases in between. The CDR3 protein is CASSFRGRNTEAFF. The CDR3 coding sequence is TGTGCCAGCAGTTTTAGGGGGAGGAACACTGAAGCTTTCTTT.

The V call is TRBV7-6, the J call TRBJ2-1, with TRBD2 identical over 11 bases. V lost 5 bases, J lost 8 bases, and 11 bases stayed unmatched. In germline, CDR1 is SGHVS, CDR2 FNYEAQ. The CDR3 has 16 residues. Here the CDR3 reads CASSPSGGFGSHEQFF. CDR3 sequence (DNA): TGTGCCAGCAGCCCTAGCGGGGGGTTTGGGTCCCATGAGCAGTTCTTC.

In regard to this clone: Other DNA sequences in this specimen translate into the identical CDR3. The chain is built from TRBV5-1 and TRBJ2-1; possibly TRBD2 for D (6 bases). Trimming pared 1 base from V and 3 bases from J, leaving 14 bases between. Germline V gene lookup returns CDR1 SGHRS and CDR2 YFSETQ. The CDR3 is 16 residues long. CDR3: CASSLHPSDNYNEQFF. As DNA, the CDR3 is TGCGCCAGCAGCTTGCATCCTAGCGACAACTACAATGAGCAGTTCTTC.

The chain joins TRBV30 to TRBJ2-5, with 7 positions matching TRBD1. The germline V gene has CDR1 GTSNPN and CDR2 SVGIG (reference sequence). This CDR3 has 16 residues. V lost 2 bases to trimming and J lost 5 bases; unmatched junction nucleotides: 14. The CDR3 protein is CAWSLSWAGGLETQYF. CDR3 DNA: TGTGCCTGGAGTCTTAGCTGGGCAGGGGGTTTGGAGACCCAGTACTTC.

This rearrangement joins TRBV5-1 to TRBJ2-1, with D unresolved. The CDR3 length is 14 residues. Germline V gene sequence: CDR1 SGHRS, CDR2 YFSETQ. V lost 0 bases, J lost 5 bases, and 9 bases lay in between. CDR3 coding DNA: TGCGCCAGCAGCTTGGGTGGCAGAAACAATGAGCAGTTCTTC. Translation gives CASSLGGRNNEQFF.

A word on this clone: At one end, the junction sequence differs from germline, possibly due to a read error. The genes are TRBV7-9 and TRBJ2-6; D is unresolved. Germline V gives CDR1 SEHNR, CDR2 FQNEAQ (reference sequence). CDR3 length: 14 amino acids. For the CDR3, the DNA is TGTGCCAGCAATTCCGGGTCAGCATACAACGGCCTGACTTTC. Translating it yields CASNSGSAYNGLTF.